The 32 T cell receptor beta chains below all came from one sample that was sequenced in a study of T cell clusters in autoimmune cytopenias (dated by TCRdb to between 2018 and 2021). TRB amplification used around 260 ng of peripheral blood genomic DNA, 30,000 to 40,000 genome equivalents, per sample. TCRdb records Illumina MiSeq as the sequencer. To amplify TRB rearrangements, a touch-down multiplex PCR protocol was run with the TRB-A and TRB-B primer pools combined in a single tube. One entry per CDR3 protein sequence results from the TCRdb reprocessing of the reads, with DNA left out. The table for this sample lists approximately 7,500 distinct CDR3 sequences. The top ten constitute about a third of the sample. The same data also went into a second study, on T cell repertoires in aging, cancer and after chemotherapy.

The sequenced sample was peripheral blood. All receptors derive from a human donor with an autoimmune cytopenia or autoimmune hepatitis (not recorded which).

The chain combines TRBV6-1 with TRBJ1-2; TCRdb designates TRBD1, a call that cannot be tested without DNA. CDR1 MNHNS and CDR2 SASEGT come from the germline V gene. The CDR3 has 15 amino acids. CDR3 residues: CASSDRDRLRLGYTF.

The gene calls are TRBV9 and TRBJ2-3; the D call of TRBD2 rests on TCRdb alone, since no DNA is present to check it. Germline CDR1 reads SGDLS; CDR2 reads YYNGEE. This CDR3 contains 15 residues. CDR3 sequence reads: CASSVGLASTDTQYF.

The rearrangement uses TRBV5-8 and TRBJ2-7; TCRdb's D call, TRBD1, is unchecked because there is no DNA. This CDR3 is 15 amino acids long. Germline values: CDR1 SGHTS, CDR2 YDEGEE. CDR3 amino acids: CASSLPGTGRLEQYF.

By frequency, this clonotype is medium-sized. CDR3 in amino acids: CAWNPGQGVQPQHF. V usage is TRBV30 and J usage is TRBJ1-5; TCRdb's D gene call, TRBD1, goes unchecked for lack of DNA. Germline V gives CDR1 GTSNPN, CDR2 SVGIG (reference sequence). CDR3 length equals 14 residues.

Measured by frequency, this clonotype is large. The CDR3 loop reads CSVDMGNTEAFF. The chain uses TRBV29-1 and TRBJ1-1. The CDR3 has 12 residues. Germline V lookup: CDR1 SQVTM, CDR2 ANQGSEA.

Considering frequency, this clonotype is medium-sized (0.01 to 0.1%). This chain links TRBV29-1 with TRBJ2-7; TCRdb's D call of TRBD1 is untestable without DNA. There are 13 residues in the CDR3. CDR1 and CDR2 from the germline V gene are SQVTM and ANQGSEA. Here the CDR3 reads CSTLGDSWREQYF.

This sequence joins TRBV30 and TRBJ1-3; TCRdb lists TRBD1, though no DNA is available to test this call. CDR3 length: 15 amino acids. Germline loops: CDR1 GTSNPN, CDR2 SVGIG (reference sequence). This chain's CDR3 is CAWSDFRGSGKTIYF.

The CDR3 here is CASSSPTTNTQYF. The chain couples TRBV27 to TRBJ2-3. Germline V CDR1 and CDR2: MNHEY, SMNVEV (reference sequence). CDR3 length: 13 residues.

This CDR3 reads CASSLPSSGGVGDTQYF. The chain is built from TRBV28 and TRBJ2-3; TCRdb lists TRBD2, though no DNA is available to test this call. Germline CDR1 reads MDHEN; CDR2 reads SYDVKM. The CDR3 sequence is 17 residues long.

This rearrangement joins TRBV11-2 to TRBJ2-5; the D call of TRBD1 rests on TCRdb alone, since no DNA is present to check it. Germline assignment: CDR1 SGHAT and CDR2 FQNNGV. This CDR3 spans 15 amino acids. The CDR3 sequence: CASSDWDRGQETQYF.

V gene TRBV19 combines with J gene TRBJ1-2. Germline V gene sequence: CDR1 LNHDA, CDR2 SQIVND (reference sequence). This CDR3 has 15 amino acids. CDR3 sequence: CASSTIPPGGLGYTF.

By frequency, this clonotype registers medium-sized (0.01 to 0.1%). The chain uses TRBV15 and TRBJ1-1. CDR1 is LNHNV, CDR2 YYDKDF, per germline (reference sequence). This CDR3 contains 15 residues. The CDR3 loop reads CATSRDSWANTEAFF.

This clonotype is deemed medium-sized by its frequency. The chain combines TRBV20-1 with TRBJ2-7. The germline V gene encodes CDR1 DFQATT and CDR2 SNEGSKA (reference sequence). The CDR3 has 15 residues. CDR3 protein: CSASPKRGGSYEQYF.

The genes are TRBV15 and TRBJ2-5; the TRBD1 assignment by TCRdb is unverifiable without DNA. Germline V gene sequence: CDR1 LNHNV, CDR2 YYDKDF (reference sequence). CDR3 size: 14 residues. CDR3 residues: CATSSGGLGETQYF.

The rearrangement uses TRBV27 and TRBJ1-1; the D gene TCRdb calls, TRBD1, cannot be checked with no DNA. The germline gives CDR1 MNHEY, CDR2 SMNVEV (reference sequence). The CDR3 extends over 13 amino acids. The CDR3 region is CASSRGVNTEAFF.

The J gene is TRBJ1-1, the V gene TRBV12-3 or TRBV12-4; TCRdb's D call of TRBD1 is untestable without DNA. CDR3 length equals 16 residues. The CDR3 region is CASSSRTGGVNTEAFF.

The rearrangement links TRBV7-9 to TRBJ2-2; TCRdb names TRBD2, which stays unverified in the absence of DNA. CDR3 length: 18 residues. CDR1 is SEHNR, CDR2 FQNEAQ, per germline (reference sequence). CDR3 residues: CASSFRTSGGPNTGELFF. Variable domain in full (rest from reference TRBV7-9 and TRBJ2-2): DTGVSQNPRHKITKRGQNVTFRCDPISEHNRLYWYRQTLGQGPEFLTYFQNEAQLEKSRLLSDRFSAERPKGSFSTLEIQRTEQGDSAMYLCASSFRTSGGPNTGELFFGEGSRLTVL.

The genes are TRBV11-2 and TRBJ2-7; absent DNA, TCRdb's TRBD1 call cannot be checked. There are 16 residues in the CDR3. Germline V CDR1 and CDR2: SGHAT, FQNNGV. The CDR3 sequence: CASSILPGQGSYEQYF.

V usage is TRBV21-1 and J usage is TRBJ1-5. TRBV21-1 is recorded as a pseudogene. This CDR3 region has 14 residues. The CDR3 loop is CASYFSGGNQPQHF.

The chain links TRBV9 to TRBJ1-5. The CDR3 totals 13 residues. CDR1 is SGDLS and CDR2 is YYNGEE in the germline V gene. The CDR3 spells CASSVGHNQPQHF.

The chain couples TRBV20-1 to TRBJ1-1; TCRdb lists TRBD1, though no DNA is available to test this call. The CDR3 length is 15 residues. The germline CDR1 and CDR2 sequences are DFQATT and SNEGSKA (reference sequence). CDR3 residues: CSTLGASGAETEAFF.

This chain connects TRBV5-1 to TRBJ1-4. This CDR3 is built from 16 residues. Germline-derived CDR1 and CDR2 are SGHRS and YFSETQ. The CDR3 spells CASSLATGGGNEKLFF.

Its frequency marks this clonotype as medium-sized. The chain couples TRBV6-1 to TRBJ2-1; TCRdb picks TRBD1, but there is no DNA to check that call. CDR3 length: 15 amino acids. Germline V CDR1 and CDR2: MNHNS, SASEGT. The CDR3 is CATGAPGTAGNEQFF.

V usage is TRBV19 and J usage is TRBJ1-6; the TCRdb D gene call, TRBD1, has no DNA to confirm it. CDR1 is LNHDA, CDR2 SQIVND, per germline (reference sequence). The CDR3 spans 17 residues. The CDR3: CASRPTWDSSYNSPLHF.

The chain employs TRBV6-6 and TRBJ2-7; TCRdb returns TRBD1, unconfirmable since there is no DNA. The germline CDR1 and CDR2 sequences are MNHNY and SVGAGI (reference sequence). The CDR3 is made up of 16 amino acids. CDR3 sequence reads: CASSYFGGGNSYEQYF.

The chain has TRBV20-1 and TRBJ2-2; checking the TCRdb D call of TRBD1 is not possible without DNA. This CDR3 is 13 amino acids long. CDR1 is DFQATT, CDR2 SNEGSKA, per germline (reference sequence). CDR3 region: CSAATGFGGELFF.

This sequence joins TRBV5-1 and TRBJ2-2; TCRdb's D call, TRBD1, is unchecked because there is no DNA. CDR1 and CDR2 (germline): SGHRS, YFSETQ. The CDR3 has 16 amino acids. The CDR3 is CASSWKGTANTGELFF.

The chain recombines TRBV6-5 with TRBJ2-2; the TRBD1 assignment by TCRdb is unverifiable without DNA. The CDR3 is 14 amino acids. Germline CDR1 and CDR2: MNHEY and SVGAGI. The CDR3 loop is CASSYSGVTGELFF.

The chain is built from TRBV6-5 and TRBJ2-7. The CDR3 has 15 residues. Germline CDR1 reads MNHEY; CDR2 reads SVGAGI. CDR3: CASSESGQVPYEQYF.

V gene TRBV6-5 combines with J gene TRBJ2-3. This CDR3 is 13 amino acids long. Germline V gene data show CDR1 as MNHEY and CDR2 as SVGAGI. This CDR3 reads CASENPGTDTQYF.

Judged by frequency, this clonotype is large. The CDR3 sequence is CASSWTSGSPNEQFF. The V and J genes are TRBV5-4 and TRBJ2-1; there is no DNA to check the TCRdb D call of TRBD2. Looked up from germline, CDR1 is SGHNT and CDR2 is YYREEE (reference sequence). There are 15 residues in the CDR3.

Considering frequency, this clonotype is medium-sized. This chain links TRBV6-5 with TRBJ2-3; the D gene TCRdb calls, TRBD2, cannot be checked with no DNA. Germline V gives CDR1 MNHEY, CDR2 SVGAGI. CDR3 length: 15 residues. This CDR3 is CASSYSGLAGRTQYF.